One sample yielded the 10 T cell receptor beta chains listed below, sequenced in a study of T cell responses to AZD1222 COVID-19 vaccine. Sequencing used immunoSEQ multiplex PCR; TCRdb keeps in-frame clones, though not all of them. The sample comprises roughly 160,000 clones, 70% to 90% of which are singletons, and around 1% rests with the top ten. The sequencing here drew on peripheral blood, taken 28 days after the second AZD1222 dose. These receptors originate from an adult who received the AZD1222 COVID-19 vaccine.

CDR3 nucleotide sequence: TGTGCCAGCAGCCATGATTGGCACGTGAACACTGAAGCTTTCTTT. Encoded protein: CASSHDWHVNTEAFF. The chain carries TRBV3-1 (or the pseudogene TRBV3-2) and TRBJ1-1; D is unclear. Trimming removed 3 bases at V and 0 bases at J, with 11 bases between. Germline V gene lookup returns CDR1 LGHDT and CDR2 YNNKEL (reference sequence). The CDR3 has 15 amino acids.

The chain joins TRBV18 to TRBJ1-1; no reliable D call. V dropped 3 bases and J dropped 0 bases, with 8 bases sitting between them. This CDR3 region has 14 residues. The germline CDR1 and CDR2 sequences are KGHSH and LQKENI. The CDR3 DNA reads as TGTGCCAGCTCACCGGCAGTCTTGAACACTGAAGCTTTCTTT. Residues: CASSPAVLNTEAFF.

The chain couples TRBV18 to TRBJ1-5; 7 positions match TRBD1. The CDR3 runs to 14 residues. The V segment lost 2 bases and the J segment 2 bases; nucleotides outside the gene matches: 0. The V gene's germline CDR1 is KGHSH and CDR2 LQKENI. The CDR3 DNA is TGTGCCAGCTCACCAGGGACAGGCAATCAGCCCCAGCATTTT. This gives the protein CASSPGTGNQPQHF.

The CDR3 region is CSVEDEEIGAWGGYEQYF. CDR3 DNA: TGCAGCGTTGAAGACGAAGAGATAGGGGCCTGGGGCGGGTACGAGCAGTACTTC. V and J are TRBV29-1 and TRBJ2-7; D is perhaps TRBD1 or TRBD2 (5 bases each). The CDR3 has 18 amino acids. V lost 0 bases to trimming and J lost 4 bases, with 25 bases between them. Germline values: CDR1 SQVTM, CDR2 ANQGSEA.

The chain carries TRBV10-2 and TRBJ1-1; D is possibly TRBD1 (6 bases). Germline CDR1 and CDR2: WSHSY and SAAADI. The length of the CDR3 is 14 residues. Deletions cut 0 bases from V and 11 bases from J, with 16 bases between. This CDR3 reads CASSESGGGIGAFF. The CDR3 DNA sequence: TGCGCCAGCAGTGAGTCAGGAGGGGGGATCGGGGCTTTCTTT.

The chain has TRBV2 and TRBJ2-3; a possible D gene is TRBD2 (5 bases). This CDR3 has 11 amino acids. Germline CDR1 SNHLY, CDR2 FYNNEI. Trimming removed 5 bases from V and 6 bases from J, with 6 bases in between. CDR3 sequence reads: CASSWEDTQYF. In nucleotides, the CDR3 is TGTGCCAGCAGTTGGGAGGATACGCAGTATTTT.

The CDR3 reads CASSLGPGYEQYF. CDR3 DNA sequence: TGTGCCAGCAGTCTGGGACCAGGCTACGAGCAGTACTTC. This sequence joins TRBV27 and TRBJ2-7; possibly TRBD1 or TRBD2 for D (5 bases each). CDR1 MNHEY and CDR2 SMNVEV come from the germline V gene (reference sequence). V was cut by 5 bases and J by 3 bases, with 11 bases left in between. The CDR3 consists of 13 residues.

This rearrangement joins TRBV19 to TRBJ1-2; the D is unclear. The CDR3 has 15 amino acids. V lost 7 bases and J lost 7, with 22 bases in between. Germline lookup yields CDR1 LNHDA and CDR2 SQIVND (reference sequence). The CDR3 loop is CASNSPREGYLGYTF. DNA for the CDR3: TGTGCCAGTAACTCCCCGAGGGAAGGATACCTTGGCTACACCTTC.

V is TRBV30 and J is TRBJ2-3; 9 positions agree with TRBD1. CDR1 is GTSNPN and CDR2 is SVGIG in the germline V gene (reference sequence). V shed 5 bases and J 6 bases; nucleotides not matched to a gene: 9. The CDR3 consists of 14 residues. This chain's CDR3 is CAWAGTGQGDTQYF. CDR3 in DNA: TGTGCCTGGGCCGGGACAGGGCAAGGGGATACGCAGTATTTT.

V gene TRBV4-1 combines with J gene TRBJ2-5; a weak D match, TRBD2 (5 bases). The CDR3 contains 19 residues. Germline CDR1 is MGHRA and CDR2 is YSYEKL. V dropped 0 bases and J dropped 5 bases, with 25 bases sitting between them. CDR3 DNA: TGCGCCAGCAGCCAAGACCCGACACGTCGTAGCGCCCGCCGGGAGACCCAGTACTTC. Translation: CASSQDPTRRSARRETQYF.